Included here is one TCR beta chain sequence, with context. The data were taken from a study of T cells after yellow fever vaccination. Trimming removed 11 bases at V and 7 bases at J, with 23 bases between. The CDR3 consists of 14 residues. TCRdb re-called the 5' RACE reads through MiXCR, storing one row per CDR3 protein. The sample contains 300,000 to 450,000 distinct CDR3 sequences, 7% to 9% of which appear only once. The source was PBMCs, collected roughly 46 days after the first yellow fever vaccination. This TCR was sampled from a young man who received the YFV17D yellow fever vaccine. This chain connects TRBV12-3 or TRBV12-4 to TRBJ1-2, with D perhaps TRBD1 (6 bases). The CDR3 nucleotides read TGTGCCGCCGGGGGGGACACTTGGGTGCGTGGCTACACCTTC. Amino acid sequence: CAAGGDTWVRGYTF.